The rows below give T cell receptor beta chains drawn from one sample of a study of cytomegalovirus exposure and HLA in healthy donors. Produced via immunoSEQ multiplex PCR; TCRdb's table is partial and in-frame only. The repertoire holds some 140,000 clones, approximately 84% seen once, with approximately 1.5% in the top ten. The material sequenced was PBMCs. The receptors shown here come from a woman aged 18-35 years in good health and CMV-seronegative. Each CDR3 is given with its conserved first and last residue. Fields, in order: J gene, V gene, clone size, D gene, CDR3 DNA, CDR3 protein. The D gene is left open where the match is weak. Not all rows give a size; the values are once, few, many and, for expanded clones, a class.

TRBJ1-1 | TRBV19 | . | . | TGTGCCAGTAGTATAAGTCGGAACACTATAGGCACTGAAGCTTTCTTT | CASSISRNTIGTEAFF
TRBJ2-7 | TRBV9 | once | . | TGTGCCAGCAGCCCGCACCTCGACAGCTCCTACGAGCAGTACTTC | CASSPHLDSSYEQYF
TRBJ2-1 | TRBV2 | . | TRBD2 | TGTGCCGGTCGAGCGGGAGGGCCAATAAATGAGCAGTTCTTC | CAGRAGGPINEQFF
TRBJ1-5 | TRBV6-1 | . | TRBD1 | TGTGCCAGCAGTGAAGCCGCGGACAGGGGACGCCAGCCCCAGCATTTT | CASSEAADRGRQPQHF
TRBJ2-1 | TRBV6-6 | . | . | TGTGCCAGCAGTTACCGTATTGAGCAGTTCTTC | CASSYRIEQFF
TRBJ2-7 | TRBV2 | . | TRBD2 | TGTGCCAGCAGTGAGTTAGCGGGGGGTGAGGCCGAGCAGTACTTC | CASSELAGGEAEQYF
TRBJ2-3 | TRBV5-1 | . | TRBD2 | TGCGCCAGCACAGTGGGAGGGACCGCTAGCACAGATACGCAGTATTTT | CASTVGGTASTDTQYF
TRBJ2-2 | TRBV5-1 | . | . | TGCGCCACCCCCGAGGGAGACGGGGAGCTGTTTTTT | CATPEGDGELFF
TRBJ1-5 | TRBV6-4 | few | TRBD1 | TGTGCCAGCAGTGACCCCCAGGGGGTCCTCCATCAGCCCCAGCATTTT | CASSDPQGVLHQPQHF
TRBJ2-7 | TRBV9 | once | . | TGTGCCAGCAGCGTAGTAGATCTGGGAGACGAGCAGTACTTC | CASSVVDLGDEQYF
TRBJ1-5 | TRBV19 | . | TRBD1 | TGTGCCAGTAGTCGAAATGGAGGGGGCGAACAGCCCCAGCATTTT | CASSRNGGGEQPQHF
TRBJ2-7 | TRBV7-9 | . | . | TGTGCCAGCAGAAGCGATCACTACGAGCAGTACTTC | CASRSDHYEQYF
TRBJ1-5 | TRBV12-5 | . | . | TGTGCTAGTGGTTTAGGGGACTGGGAGCATTTT | CASGLGDWEHF
TRBJ1-3 | TRBV29-1 | . | TRBD1 | TGCAGCGTCGCCGGACAGGTAGACTCTGGAAACACCATATATTTT | CSVAGQVDSGNTIYF
TRBJ2-3 | TRBV5-6 | . | . | TGTGCCAGCAGCTTGGGCGCCGGTCGCACAGATACGCAGTATTTT | CASSLGAGRTDTQYF
TRBJ1-1 | TRBV6-6 | once | TRBD1 | TGTGCCAGCAGGGAACGACAGGGGGTTGAAAGCGCTGAAGCTTTCTTT | CASRERQGVESAEAFF
TRBJ1-1 | TRBV6-5 | . | . | TGTGCCAGCAGATACGCGGGGTACACTGAAGCTTTCTTT | CASRYAGYTEAFF
TRBJ2-6 | TRBV5-6 | . | . | TGTGCCAGCAGCTTGTTTTTTTTGTTTGAGGGATCTGGGGCCAACGTCCTGACTTTC | CASSLFFLFEGSGANVLTF
TRBJ2-1 | TRBV30 | . | . | TGTGCCTGGAGTGTAGCCAATGAGCAGTTCTTC | CAWSVANEQFF
TRBJ2-2 | TRBV30 | . | . | TGTGCCTGGAGTGTACAGAACACCGGGGAGCTGTTTTTT | CAWSVQNTGELFF
TRBJ1-3 | TRBV27 | once | . | TGTGCCAGCAGTTTGAGCTCTGGAAACACCATATATTTT | CASSLSSGNTIYF
TRBJ2-7 | TRBV7-9 | medium-sized | . | TGTGCCAGCAGCTTTTCTGGGGTCGGGGGCGAGCAGTACTTC | CASSFSGVGGEQYF
TRBJ1-3 | TRBV5-1 | . | . | TGCGCCAGCAGCTTAGGGGTATCTGGAAACACCATATATTTT | CASSLGVSGNTIYF
TRBJ2-2 | TRBV5-1 | . | . | TGCGCCAGCAGCTTGACTATTAACACCGGGGAGCTGTTTTTT | CASSLTINTGELFF
TRBJ2-5 | TRBV1 | . | . | TGCACCAGCAGCCAAGAACGGCGAGGCCAACAAGAGACCCAGTACTTC | CTSSQERRGQQETQYF
TRBJ2-5 | TRBV5-1 | . | . | TGCGCCAGCAGCTTATTTAGGCAGGGCGAAGAGACCCAGTACTTC | CASSLFRQGEETQYF
TRBJ2-7 | TRBV5-1 | . | TRBD2 | TGCGCCAGCAGCTTGGACGGGGGGGCTAGGTACGAGCAGTACTTC | CASSLDGGARYEQYF
TRBJ2-3 | TRBV18 | . | TRBD2 | TGTGCCAGCTCACCTAGCGGGAGGGCCAAGTCCGGTCCAGATACGCAGTATTTT | CASSPSGRAKSGPDTQYF
TRBJ1-1 | TRBV4-2 | few | . | TGTGCCAGCAGCCAACGGGGTAAGGTTGTAGCTTTCTTT | CASSQRGKVVAFF
TRBJ2-1 | TRBV6-1 | . | . | TGTGCCAGCAGTGAATGGACAGCTTACAATGAGCAGTTCTTC | CASSEWTAYNEQFF
TRBJ1-2 | TRBV5-1 | . | TRBD1 | TGCGCCAGCAGGTCACAAACAGGGGTGAGAGGCTATGGCTACACCTTC | CASRSQTGVRGYGYTF
TRBJ1-5 | TRBV10-3 | . | . | TGTGCCATCAGTGAGTCAGGCGGGGTCGGTCAGCCCCAGCATTTT | CAISESGGVGQPQHF
TRBJ2-1 | TRBV30 | . | . | TGTGCCTGGAGTCCTAGCACTAATGAGCAGTTCTTC | CAWSPSTNEQFF
TRBJ1-5 | TRBV27 | . | . | TGTGCCAGCAGTTCCTCAGGGGTTGATCATCAGCCCCAGCATTTT | CASSSSGVDHQPQHF
TRBJ1-5 | TRBV5-6 | . | TRBD1 | TGTGCCAGCAGCTTGGGGGGCGGACAGGGGAGCAATCAGCCCCAGCATTTT | CASSLGGGQGSNQPQHF
TRBJ2-1 | TRBV18 | . | . | TGTGCCAGCACGAAAGACAGTCGGGGGAACAATGAGCAGTTCTTC | CASTKDSRGNNEQFF
TRBJ1-5 | TRBV6-5 | few | TRBD1 | TGTGCCAGCAGTTACTCGACAGGGAATCAGCCCCAGCATTTT | CASSYSTGNQPQHF
TRBJ1-2 | TRBV18 | . | . | TGTGCCAGCTCACCTGAGGCCTCCCCATACTATGGCTACACCTTC | CASSPEASPYYGYTF
TRBJ2-1 | TRBV4-1 | . | TRBD1 | TGCGCCAGCAGCCAAGATAGGGGGCAGGGGTACAATGAGCAGTTCTTC | CASSQDRGQGYNEQFF
TRBJ2-6 | TRBV5-1 | . | . | TGCGCCAGCAGCCGTATTTCTGGGGCCAACGTCCTGACTTTC | CASSRISGANVLTF
TRBJ2-7 | TRBV6-1 | few | TRBD2 | TGTGCCAGCAGTGGTCGCGGGAGCTCCTACGAGCAGTACTTC | CASSGRGSSYEQYF
TRBJ2-3 | TRBV19 | . | TRBD1 | TGTGCCAGTAGTTTCTTGGCGGGACAGGGGGCAAGTACGCAGTATTTT | CASSFLAGQGASTQYF
TRBJ2-5 | TRBV9 | . | . | TGTGCCACCACGAGCGGAACGGGCTCCCAAGAGACCCAGTACTTC | CATTSGTGSQETQYF
TRBJ1-1 | TRBV6-6 | . | . | TGTGCCAGCAGTTACCTCGACAGTGAAGCTTTCTTT | CASSYLDSEAFF
TRBJ1-1 | TRBV23-1 | . | . | TGCGCCAGCATCCCGGGAGAACGCCCGGCCACTGAAGCTTTCTTT | CASIPGERPATEAFF
TRBJ1-4 | TRBV29-1 | few | TRBD1 | TGCAGCGTTGAGACAGGGGGCGGAAAACTGTTTTTT | CSVETGGGKLFF
TRBJ1-3 | TRBV5-1 | . | . | TGCGCCAGCAGCGCGGAGCCGGGAGGCTCTGGAAACACCATATATTTT | CASSAEPGGSGNTIYF
TRBJ2-1 | TRBV10-3 | few | TRBD2 | TGTGCCAGCAGGACTAGCGGGACGGATGACAATGAGCAGTTCTTC | CASRTSGTDDNEQFF
TRBJ2-7 | TRBV27 | . | TRBD2 | TGTGCCAGCAGTCCTTTAAGCGGGAGTAGCGAGCAGTACTTC | CASSPLSGSSEQYF
TRBJ1-2 | TRBV9 | . | . | TGTGCCAGCAGCGCGGACAGATCTAACTATGGCTACACCTTC | CASSADRSNYGYTF
TRBJ1-1 | TRBV9 | few | . | TGTGCCAGCAGCTCCTCTTGGGGGCCTGAAGCTTTCTTT | CASSSSWGPEAFF
TRBJ2-2 | TRBV7-8 | . | TRBD2 | TGTGCCAGCAAGCCCCTCGGGGCGGGAGTAACCGGGGAGCTGTTTTTT | CASKPLGAGVTGELFF
TRBJ1-3 | TRBV2 | . | . | TGTGCCAGCAGTGAAGCGCACAGGAGCTCTGGAAACACCATATATTTT | CASSEAHRSSGNTIYF
TRBJ1-4 | TRBV4-1 | few | . | TGCGCCAGCAGCCAAGACCGAGCAACTAATGAAAAACTGTTTTTT | CASSQDRATNEKLFF
TRBJ2-1 | TRBV6-1 | . | TRBD1 | TGTGCCAGCAGGACAGGGGGCGGGCAGGATGAGCAGTTCTTC | CASRTGGGQDEQFF